The 30 T cell receptor beta chains given below trace back to one sample, sequenced in a study of control samples from healthy donors and cancer patients. The table came from immunoSEQ multiplex PCR; TCRdb's copy has only in-frame clones and leaves some out. The sample has roughly 170,000 clones, around 92% seen once; the top ten hold 2% to 2.5%. Material: blood. The source of these receptors is a woman in her forties in good health.

The gene calls are TRBV2 and TRBJ1-6, with D perhaps TRBD1 (5 bases). The germline gives CDR1 SNHLY, CDR2 FYNNEI. The CDR3 covers 14 residues. The ends were cut back, 5 bases at V and 8 bases at J, with 13 bases in the middle. CDR3: CASSRTSEDSPLHF. CDR3 bases: TGTGCCAGCAGTAGGACATCCGAAGATTCACCCCTCCACTTT.

The chain combines TRBV27 with TRBJ2-3; TRBD2 matches 9 bases. Germline CDR1 MNHEY, CDR2 SMNVEV (reference sequence). The CDR3 covers 18 residues. Trimming removed 4 bases from V and 0 bases from J; junction bases left unmatched: 11. CDR3 DNA: TGTGCCAGCAGTTCTCCCCTCGGGCGGGGGGGTAGCACAGATACGCAGTATTTT. It encodes CASSSPLGRGGSTDTQYF.

The chain recombines TRBV18 with TRBJ2-7; tentatively, D is TRBD1 (6 bases). This CDR3 spans 13 amino acids. V lost 6 bases and J 5 bases, leaving 14 bases between the germline ends. Germline assignment: CDR1 KGHSH and CDR2 LQKENI. The CDR3 DNA reads as TGTGCCAGCTCGGGGCAGGGGCACGACGAGCAGTACTTC. Protein product: CASSGQGHDEQYF.

V usage is TRBV5-1 and J usage is TRBJ1-2, with TRBD1 matching 8 bases. The junction had 4 bases not matched to a gene; V was cut back by 0 bases and J by 6 bases. Germline V gene sequence: CDR1 SGHRS, CDR2 YFSETQ. The CDR3 is made up of 14 amino acids. The CDR3 loop is CASSLVQGVDGYTF. CDR3 in DNA: TGCGCCAGCAGCTTGGTACAGGGGGTGGATGGCTACACCTTC.

The CDR3 reads CASSLDVGLSGNTIYF. The CDR3 DNA sequence: TGTGCCAGCAGCTTGGATGTCGGACTCTCTGGAAACACCATATATTTT. V is TRBV5-4 and J is TRBJ1-3; D remains unclear. The V gene lost 0 bases and the J gene lost 0 bases, with 10 bases spanning the gap. CDR1 SGHNT and CDR2 YYREEE come from the germline V gene (reference sequence). This CDR3 comprises 16 residues. Based on the CDR3 plus reference TRBV5-4 and TRBJ1-3, the full variable domain is ETGVTQSPTHLIKTRGQQVTLRCSSQSGHNTVSWYQQALGQGPQFIFQYYREEENGRGNFPPRFSGLQFPNYSSELNVNALELDDSALYLCASSLDVGLSGNTIYFGEGSWLTVV.

The V gene is TRBV11-3, the J gene TRBJ2-2; D ambiguous. There are 14 residues in the CDR3. CDR1 and CDR2 from the germline V gene are SGHNT and YENEEA. V was clipped by 1 base and J by 2 bases, with 5 bases between them. CDR3 in DNA: TGTGCCAGCAGCTTAGGGCCTAACACCGGGGAGCTGTTTTTT. Its protein product is CASSLGPNTGELFF.

The chain is built from TRBV19 and TRBJ2-5; no definite D call. Germline CDR1 is LNHDA and CDR2 is SQIVND (reference sequence). The CDR3 sequence is 15 residues long. V was clipped by 3 bases and J by 1 base, with 12 bases between them. For the CDR3, the DNA is TGTGCCAGTAGTATCAGTAGCCCTGGCCAAGAGACCCAGTACTTC. Its translation is CASSISSPGQETQYF. The full variable domain, in which reference TRBV19 and TRBJ2-5 provide the parts outside the CDR3, is DGGITQSPKYLFRKEGQNVTLSCEQNLNHDAMYWYRQDPGQGLRLIYYSQIVNDFQKGDIAEGYSVSREKKESFPLTVTSAQKNPTAFYLCASSISSPGQETQYFGPGTRLLVL.

This chain joins TRBV3-1 (or the pseudogene TRBV3-2) and TRBJ2-7, with 7 bases lining up with TRBD2. There are 14 residues in the CDR3. Per germline, CDR1 LGHDT and CDR2 YNNKEL (reference sequence). Trimming removed 0 bases from V and 5 bases from J; junction bases left unmatched: 4. CDR3 nucleotides: TGTGCCAGCAGCCAAGATTGGGGAGGGGACGAGCAGTACTTC. Residues: CASSQDWGGDEQYF.

The chain has TRBV19 and TRBJ2-7, with TRBD2 matching 9 bases. CDR1 and CDR2 (germline): LNHDA, SQIVND (reference sequence). CDR3 length: 14 residues. V was clipped by 7 bases and J by 2 bases; unmatched bases: 6. CDR3 DNA sequence: TGTGCCAGTAAAGGCGGGGGGGATCCCTACGAGCAGTACTTC. Translated, it gives CASKGGGDPYEQYF.

This clone appeared once. The genes are TRBV6-5 and TRBJ1-2; 8 bases map to TRBD1. The CDR3 consists of 14 residues. The V gene end was trimmed by 6 bases and the J gene end by 8 bases; junction bases not matched to a gene: 11. Per the germline V gene, CDR1 is MNHEY and CDR2 is SVGAGI. CDR3 nucleotides: TGTGCCAGCAGCCCCGACAGGGGACTCTTCGGCTACACCTTC. It translates to CASSPDRGLFGYTF.

The chain is built from TRBV6-2 or TRBV6-3 and TRBJ2-7; no firm D call. The germline V gene has CDR1 MNHEY and CDR2 SVGEGT. The V and J ends lost 5 bases and 7 bases respectively, with 12 bases between them. The CDR3 spans 12 residues. The CDR3 DNA is TGTGCCAGCAGTGTACCCTGGGAAGAGCAGTACTTC. Its protein is CASSVPWEEQYF.

The chain is built from TRBV28 and TRBJ1-4, with a weak D call TRBD1 (6 bases). CDR1 is MDHEN and CDR2 is SYDVKM in the germline V gene. The CDR3 spans 15 residues. V was trimmed by 5 bases and J by 6 bases, leaving 16 bases between them. CDR3 nucleotide sequence: TGTGCCAGCAGTACCTTAACAGGGCAGGATGAAAAACTGTTTTTT. Amino acids: CASSTLTGQDEKLFF.

The chain has TRBV5-1 and TRBJ1-5; maybe TRBD1 (6 bases). V lost 4 bases and J lost 6, with 11 bases in between. CDR3 size: 13 residues. Germline V gives CDR1 SGHRS, CDR2 YFSETQ. CDR3 region: CASSPGAGQPQHF. The CDR3 DNA follows: TGCGCCAGCAGCCCGGGGGCAGGTCAGCCCCAGCATTTT.

The genes are TRBV27 and TRBJ2-7; a possible D gene is TRBD1 (6 bases). Germline V CDR1 and CDR2: MNHEY, SMNVEV (reference sequence). This CDR3 is 16 amino acids long. V gave up 1 base and J gave up 4 bases, with 17 bases separating them. The chain's CDR3 is CASSLFGQWRGYEQYF. CDR3 DNA: TGTGCCAGCAGTTTATTCGGACAGTGGAGAGGGTACGAGCAGTACTTC.

The chain recombines TRBV13 with TRBJ2-3; the D is unclear. CDR3 length: 14 residues. Trimming shortened V by 2 bases and J by 2 bases, and 8 bases separated the two germline ends. Germline CDR1 and CDR2: PRHDT and FYEKMQ (reference sequence). In DNA, the CDR3 is TGTGCCAGCAGCTTAAGTCCTAACACAGATACGCAGTATTTT. This encodes CASSLSPNTDTQYF. Full variable domain (remainder filled in from reference TRBV13 and TRBJ2-3): AAGVIQSPRHLIKEKRETATLKCYPIPRHDTVYWYQQGPGQDPQFLISFYEKMQSDKGSIPDRFSAQQFSDYHSELNMSSLELGDSALYFCASSLSPNTDTQYFGPGTRLTVL.

The V and J genes are TRBV6-5 and TRBJ1-5; no clear D. The V end was cut by 2 bases, the J end by 7 bases, with 9 bases between. Germline lookup yields CDR1 MNHEY and CDR2 SVGAGI. The CDR3 loop spans 13 amino acids. CDR3 loop: CASSYRSEQPQHF. The CDR3 DNA is TGTGCCAGCAGTTACCGTTCCGAACAGCCCCAGCATTTT.

This clone came up a few times. V and J are TRBV19 and TRBJ2-7; D may be TRBD1 (7 bases). The CDR3 extends over 15 amino acids. V lost 5 bases and J 3 bases, leaving 17 bases between the germline ends. Germline CDR1 LNHDA, CDR2 SQIVND (reference sequence). This CDR3 reads CASSPGGRSLYEQYF. The CDR3 DNA is TGTGCCAGTAGTCCAGGGGGGAGAAGCCTCTACGAGCAGTACTTC.

This clone has a single count. V is TRBV3-1 (or the pseudogene TRBV3-2) and J is TRBJ2-2, with 10 nucleotides matching TRBD1. The CDR3 spans 17 residues. V was clipped by 4 bases and J by 6 bases; unmatched bases: 11. Looked up from germline, CDR1 is LGHDT and CDR2 is YNNKEL (reference sequence). The CDR3 protein is CASSPRSLGTGAGELFF. The CDR3 DNA sequence: TGTGCCAGCAGCCCAAGATCGCTTGGGACAGGGGCCGGGGAGCTGTTTTTT.

J is TRBJ1-1 and V is TRBV6-5; D unclear. The V gene's germline CDR1 is MNHEY and CDR2 SVGAGI. The CDR3 is made up of 10 amino acids. V was pared by 8 bases and J by 2 bases, with 3 bases between. CDR3 region: CASGNTEAFF. DNA for the CDR3: TGTGCCAGCGGCAACACTGAAGCTTTCTTT.

The genes are TRBV15 and TRBJ1-4, with D hard to call. The V end lost 5 bases, the J end lost 3 bases, and 13 bases lay between the germline ends. CDR3 length: 15 residues. Germline CDR1 reads LNHNV; CDR2 reads YYDKDF (reference sequence). The CDR3 here is CATSRASRPNEKLFF. The CDR3 bases are TGTGCCACCAGCCGAGCATCGAGACCTAATGAAAAACTGTTTTTT.

V gene TRBV23-1 combines with J gene TRBJ2-4, with 12 nucleotides matching TRBD1. TRBV23-1 is an open reading frame whose function is uncertain. This CDR3 is 17 amino acids long. V shed 4 bases and J 2 bases; nucleotides not matched to a gene: 6. CDR3 in amino acids: CASSPPGQGATKNIQYF. The DNA of the CDR3 is TGCGCCAGCAGTCCTCCGGGACAGGGGGCGACCAAAAACATTCAGTACTTC.

This clone is a singleton in its sample. At one end the junction does not follow the germline gene, possibly because of a read error. The chain employs TRBV5-1 and TRBJ1-1; 11 bases map to TRBD1. Germline V lookup: CDR1 SGHRS, CDR2 YFSETQ. The CDR3 sequence is 16 residues long. In DNA, the CDR3 is TGCGCCGGCAGCTTGGACAGGGGGCAAGTGAACACTGAAGCTTTCTTT. Protein product: CAGSLDRGQVNTEAFF.

This sequence joins TRBV7-2 and TRBJ2-5; 8 positions match TRBD2. CDR3 size: 15 residues. J was trimmed by 5 bases and V by 3 bases; bases with no gene match: 8. The germline V gene has CDR1 SGHTA and CDR2 FQGNSA. The CDR3 region has the DNA TGTGCCAGCAGCTTTTCGGGGGGGCAATATGAGACCCAGTACTTC. Translated: CASSFSGGQYETQYF.

The V call is TRBV5-1, the J call TRBJ1-2; TRBD1 matches at 12 bases. From germline, CDR1 is SGHRS and CDR2 YFSETQ. J gave up 6 bases and V 5 bases, and 14 bases lay outside the gene matches. The CDR3 length is 17 residues. CDR3 DNA: TGCGCCAGCAGTTCGGGGACAGGGGGCGTTAGGGCCCATGGCTACACCTTC. As protein: CASSSGTGGVRAHGYTF.

This clone occurred once. This chain connects TRBV19 to TRBJ2-5; D remains ambiguous. Germline lookup yields CDR1 LNHDA and CDR2 SQIVND (reference sequence). There are 10 residues in the CDR3. The ends were cut back, 10 bases at V and 5 bases at J, with 8 bases in the middle. The CDR3 here is CAMKAETQYF. In nucleotides, the CDR3 is TGTGCCATGAAGGCGGAGACCCAGTACTTC.

V is TRBV27 and J is TRBJ2-7, with D possibly TRBD2 on 6 matching bases. This CDR3 is built from 16 residues. V lost 0 bases and J 1 base, leaving 13 bases between the germline ends. Per the germline V gene, CDR1 is MNHEY and CDR2 is SMNVEV (reference sequence). The CDR3 bases are TGTGCCAGCAGTTTATCCGGGGGAAGCGGGTCCTACGAGCAGTACTTC. This gives the protein CASSLSGGSGSYEQYF.

V and J are TRBV4-1 and TRBJ2-1; no clear D. Germline assignment: CDR1 MGHRA and CDR2 YSYEKL. V lost 6 bases, J lost 13 bases, and 13 bases lay in between. The CDR3 loop spans 11 amino acids. The CDR3 DNA reads as TGCGCCAGCAGTCGCGACTGGGATCAGTTCTTC. It codes for CASSRDWDQFF.

The chain is built from TRBV6-5 and TRBJ2-5, with 12 bases that match TRBD2. Per germline, CDR1 MNHEY and CDR2 SVGAGI. CDR3 length: 15 amino acids. The ends lost 8 bases at V and 2 bases at J; junction bases unmatched: 6. CDR3 sequence (DNA): TGTGCCAGCCAGACTAGCGGGGGCCTGCAAGAGACCCAGTACTTC. It yields the protein CASQTSGGLQETQYF.

The V gene is TRBV9, the J gene TRBJ2-3; the D gene is possibly TRBD1 (5 bases). The germline V and J ends were trimmed by 3 bases and 1 base, with 9 bases remaining between them. Germline loops: CDR1 SGDLS, CDR2 YYNGEE. This CDR3 is 14 amino acids long. CDR3 DNA: TGTGCCAGCAGCGGGGGCGCTCGCACAGATACGCAGTATTTT. It specifies CASSGGARTDTQYF.

The rearrangement uses TRBV9 and TRBJ2-1; 8 bases agree with TRBD2. The CDR3 has 15 amino acids. Germline CDR1 and CDR2: SGDLS and YYNGEE. V trimming: 4 bases; J trimming: 4 bases; junction bases outside the gene matches: 7. In DNA form, the CDR3 reads TGTGCCAGCAGCATTAGCGGGGAGATTTACAATGAGCAGTTCTTC. Translating it yields CASSISGEIYNEQFF.